The 3 T cell receptor beta chains in this list originate from one sample, sequenced in a study of T cell responses to AZD1222 COVID-19 vaccine. Sequencing used immunoSEQ multiplex PCR; TCRdb keeps in-frame clones, though not all of them. Of approximately 150,000 clones listed, approximately 94% were seen once; the top ten hold under 6%. The source material was peripheral blood, sampled 28 days after the second AZD1222 dose. Source of these receptors: an adult who received the AZD1222 COVID-19 vaccine.

This clone was seen more than once but under ten times. The rearrangement uses TRBV4-3 and TRBJ2-1, with D possibly being TRBD1 (6 bases). Trimming stripped 3 bases from V and 10 bases from J, with 7 bases between. Germline V gene lookup returns CDR1 LGHNA and CDR2 YSLEER. This CDR3 spans 11 amino acids. The CDR3: CASSQGHEQFF. The CDR3 bases are TGCGCCAGCAGCCAGGGACACGAGCAGTTCTTC.

This rearrangement joins TRBV7-9 to TRBJ1-3, with 7 nucleotides matching TRBD1. V gave up 3 bases and J gave up 4 bases; unmatched junction bases: 3. The CDR3 totals 14 residues. The germline V gene has CDR1 SEHNR and CDR2 FQNEAQ (reference sequence). CDR3 DNA: TGTGCCAGCAGCTTCCGGGACAGAGGAAACACCATATATTTT. Its translation: CASSFRDRGNTIYF. Together with reference TRBV7-9 and TRBJ1-3, the CDR3 gives the full variable domain: DTGVSQNPRHKITKRGQNVTFRCDPISEHNRLYWYRQTLGQGPEFLTYFQNEAQLEKSRLLSDRFSAERPKGSFSTLEIQRTEQGDSAMYLCASSFRDRGNTIYFGEGSWLTVV.

The chain is built from TRBV30 and TRBJ2-7; no clear D gene. The germline V and J ends were trimmed by 0 bases and 5 bases, with 11 bases remaining between them. This CDR3 has 13 amino acids. Germline V lookup: CDR1 GTSNPN, CDR2 SVGIG (reference sequence). CDR3 sequence: CAWSVFGRNEQYF. The CDR3 DNA is TGTGCCTGGAGTGTTTTTGGACGGAACGAGCAGTACTTC.